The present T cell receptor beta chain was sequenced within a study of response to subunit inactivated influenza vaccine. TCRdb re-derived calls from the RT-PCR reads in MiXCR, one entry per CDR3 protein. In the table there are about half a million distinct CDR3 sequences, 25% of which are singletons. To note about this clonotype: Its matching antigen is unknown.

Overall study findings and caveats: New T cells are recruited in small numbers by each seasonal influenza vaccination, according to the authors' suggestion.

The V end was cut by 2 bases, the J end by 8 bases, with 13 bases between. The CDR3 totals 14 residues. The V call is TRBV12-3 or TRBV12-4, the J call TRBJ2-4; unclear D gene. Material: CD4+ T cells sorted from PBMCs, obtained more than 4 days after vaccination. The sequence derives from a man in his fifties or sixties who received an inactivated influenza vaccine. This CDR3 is CASSLPRRSHIQYF. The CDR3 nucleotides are TGTGCCAGCAGTTTACCCCGCAGGTCTCACATTCAGTACTTC.